This passage covers 17 T cell receptor beta chains from one sample sequenced in a study of T cell responses to AZD1222 COVID-19 vaccine. TCRdb's copy holds only in-frame clones and misses some; the assay was immunoSEQ multiplex PCR. In the table there are over 100,000 clones, roughly 90% of which are singletons. Source: peripheral blood, taken on day 0 of AZD1222 vaccination. The source is an adult in good health.

This chain connects TRBV5-5 to TRBJ1-5; 10 bases line up with TRBD1. V lost 6 bases and J lost 6; bases outside the gene matches: 12. CDR1 is SGHKS and CDR2 is YYEKEE in the germline V gene (reference sequence). The CDR3 spans 16 residues. CDR3 loop: CASNVGTGTGVQPQHF. For the CDR3, the DNA is TGTGCCAGCAATGTAGGGACCGGGACAGGGGTTCAGCCCCAGCATTTT.

The chain employs TRBV7-9 and TRBJ2-7; 7 bases line up with TRBD1. Germline V lookup: CDR1 SEHNR, CDR2 FQNEAQ (reference sequence). V was clipped by 6 bases and J by 4 bases; unmatched bases: 18. This CDR3 is built from 17 residues. The CDR3 coding sequence is TGTGCCAGCAGTTCTCCCCCCCTCGGACAGGAGGCTTACGAGCAGTACTTC. Translating gives CASSSPPLGQEAYEQYF.

A few counts support this clone. The gene calls are TRBV9 and TRBJ2-6; 11 bases are a match to TRBD1. CDR1 and CDR2 (germline): SGDLS, YYNGEE. The CDR3 contains 20 residues. Germline trimming cut 4 bases from V and 2 bases from J; bases unmatched to any gene: 14. DNA of the CDR3: TGTGCCAGCAGCCCAACCCTTACCGGGACAGGGGGGACTGGGGCCAACGTCCTGACTTTC. Translation gives CASSPTLTGTGGTGANVLTF.

V usage is TRBV5-6 and J usage is TRBJ2-6, with D possibly TRBD1 on 5 matching bases. The germline V gene has CDR1 SGHDT and CDR2 YYEEEE. V shed 0 bases and J shed 0 bases, with 13 bases lying between them. The CDR3 has 18 residues. This CDR3 is CASSLDQGDFSGANVLTF. CDR3 nucleotide sequence: TGTGCCAGCAGCTTGGACCAGGGCGATTTCTCTGGGGCCAACGTCCTGACTTTC.

The genes are TRBV6-2 or TRBV6-3 and TRBJ2-7, with D unresolved. Trimming cost V 1 base and J 2 bases, with 3 bases left between them. This CDR3 contains 12 residues. Germline V gene data show CDR1 as MNHEY and CDR2 as SVGEGT. The CDR3 DNA is TGTGCCAGCAGTTACTGGACCTACGAGCAGTACTTC. Protein product: CASSYWTYEQYF.

J is TRBJ1-5 and V is TRBV12-5; D uncertain. Trimming removed 7 bases from V and 3 bases from J, with 10 bases in between. The CDR3 totals 13 residues. Germline-derived CDR1 and CDR2 are LGHNT and FRNRAP. Written as DNA, the CDR3 is TGTGCTAGTGTCTCCCTCCTCAATCAGCCCCAGCATTTT. It codes for CASVSLLNQPQHF.

This clone has only a few counts. The chain has TRBV11-2 and TRBJ1-5, with D perhaps matching TRBD1 (5 bases). Germline V CDR1 and CDR2: SGHAT, FQNNGV. The CDR3 contains 16 residues. Trimming stripped 0 bases from V and 1 base from J, with 10 bases between. For the CDR3, the DNA is TGTGCCAGCAGCTTAGAGGTATCAGGGAGCAATCAGCCCCAGCATTTT. Its translation: CASSLEVSGSNQPQHF.

The chain is built from TRBV11-2 and TRBJ1-5; possibly TRBD1 for D (6 bases). Trimming removed 5 bases at V and 0 bases at J, with 11 bases between. The CDR3 is made up of 15 amino acids. Looked up from germline, CDR1 is SGHAT and CDR2 is FQNNGV. The CDR3 bases are TGTGCCAGCAGCCCCCGGACAGTTAGCAATCAGCCCCAGCATTTT. This translates into CASSPRTVSNQPQHF.

This sequence joins TRBV2 and TRBJ1-6; D is undetermined. V was trimmed by 2 bases and J by 10 bases, leaving 15 bases between them. From germline, CDR1 is SNHLY and CDR2 FYNNEI. This CDR3 is built from 15 residues. The CDR3, as DNA: TGTGCCAGCAGTGAAAATGTCTTAATAGTATCACCCCTCCACTTT. This sequence encodes CASSENVLIVSPLHF.

The rearrangement uses TRBV5-1 and TRBJ2-7, with D maybe TRBD2 (5 bases). This CDR3 comprises 14 residues. Trimming left V 4 bases short and J 7 bases short, with 18 bases between. Germline CDR1 is SGHRS and CDR2 is YFSETQ. For the CDR3, the DNA is TGCGCCAGCAGCCCTGTCGGATTTACGGGGGAGCAGTACTTC. This sequence encodes CASSPVGFTGEQYF.

The chain has TRBV5-8 and TRBJ1-1; D is possibly TRBD1 (5 bases). Per germline, CDR1 SGHTS and CDR2 YDEGEE. Trimming removed 4 bases from V and 4 bases from J, with 26 bases in between. CDR3 length equals 18 residues. CDR3 loop: CASSPVGWQGGGGTEAFF. CDR3 DNA sequence: TGTGCCAGCAGCCCCGTGGGTTGGCAGGGCGGGGGAGGCACTGAAGCTTTCTTT. Complete variable domain (other parts from reference TRBV5-8 and TRBJ1-1): EAGVTQSPTHLIKTRGQQATLRCSPISGHTSVYWYQQALGLGLQFLLWYDEGEERNRGNFPPRFSGRQFPNYSSELNVNALELEDSALYLCASSPVGWQGGGGTEAFFGQGTRLTVV.

The chain couples TRBV6-2 or TRBV6-3 to TRBJ1-4; no clear D. The germline gives CDR1 MNHEY, CDR2 SVGEGT. CDR3 length equals 11 residues. V lost 2 bases and J 6 bases, leaving 1 base between the germline ends. CDR3 sequence (DNA): TGTGCCAGCAGTTACGATGAAAAACTGTTTTTT. This translates into CASSYDEKLFF.

This chain joins TRBV2 and TRBJ2-1; D is unresolved. The CDR3 loop spans 11 amino acids. The ends were cut back, 7 bases at V and 5 bases at J, with 6 bases in the middle. Looked up from germline, CDR1 is SNHLY and CDR2 is FYNNEI. Written as DNA, the CDR3 is TGTGCCAGCAACCTGAACAATGAGCAGTTCTTC. Protein: CASNLNNEQFF.

CDR3 bases: TGTGCCATCAGATCTCAGCGCACCTCCTACGAGCAGTACTTC. Its translation: CAIRSQRTSYEQYF. This rearrangement joins TRBV10-3 to TRBJ2-7, with D uncertain. CDR1 is ENHRY, CDR2 SYGVKD, per germline. The CDR3 totals 14 residues. Between the trimmed V and J ends, which lost 6 bases and 0 bases, there was a span of 12 bases.

This chain links TRBV5-1 with TRBJ1-5; no firm D call. Trimming cost V 0 bases and J 6 bases, with 7 bases left between them. Per the germline V gene, CDR1 is SGHRS and CDR2 is YFSETQ. This CDR3 region has 13 residues. CDR3 in amino acids: CASSLDPGQPQHF. The CDR3 DNA is TGCGCCAGCAGCTTGGATCCGGGTCAGCCCCAGCATTTT. The full variable domain, with the rest looked up from reference TRBV5-1 and TRBJ1-5, is KAGVTQTPRYLIKTRGQQVTLSCSPISGHRSVSWYQQTPGQGLQFLFEYFSETQRNKGNFPGRFSGRQFSNSRSEMNVSTLELGDSALYLCASSLDPGQPQHFGDGTRLSIL.

The V gene is TRBV9, the J gene TRBJ2-2; D perhaps matches TRBD2 (5 bases). The CDR3 spans 12 residues. Germline CDR1 SGDLS, CDR2 YYNGEE. V lost 6 bases, J lost 10 bases, and 13 bases lay in between. The CDR3 loop reads CASNPGLEELFF. DNA for the CDR3: TGTGCCAGCAACCCCGGACTTGAGGAGCTGTTTTTT.

CDR3 protein: CASSDVGASEKLFF. CDR3 DNA sequence: TGTGCCAGCAGTGACGTCGGAGCCAGCGAAAAACTGTTTTTT. The chain carries TRBV2 and TRBJ1-4, with D unresolved. This CDR3 comprises 14 residues. Germline V gene sequence: CDR1 SNHLY, CDR2 FYNNEI. V lost 3 bases and J 8 bases, leaving 13 bases between the germline ends.